The 5 T cell receptor beta chains listed next were all sequenced from one sample in a study of T cell responses to AZD1222 COVID-19 vaccine. TCRdb's copy holds only in-frame clones and misses some; the assay was immunoSEQ multiplex PCR. The data show fewer than 150,000 clones, nearly 90% seen once. The sample here was peripheral blood, taken on day 0 of AZD1222 vaccination. The receptors shown here come from an adult in good health.

The V and J genes are TRBV19 and TRBJ2-1; 9 bases fit TRBD1. Trimming removed 2 bases from V and 3 bases from J; junction bases left unmatched: 5. Germline CDR1 reads LNHDA; CDR2 reads SQIVND (reference sequence). This CDR3 is built from 16 residues. CDR3 nucleotides: TGTGCCAGTAGTATAAGTTGGGGACAGGGCTACAATGAGCAGTTCTTC. Amino acids: CASSISWGQGYNEQFF.

The chain combines TRBV5-6 with TRBJ1-1; D remains unclear. Germline assignment: CDR1 SGHDT and CDR2 YYEEEE. The V end was cut by 4 bases, the J end by 5 bases, with 12 bases between. The length of the CDR3 is 13 residues. The CDR3 DNA follows: TGTGCCAGCAGCCCCTCCAGTTTTACTGAAGCTTTCTTT. Encoded protein: CASSPSSFTEAFF.

This clone was recorded once. The rearrangement uses TRBV28 and TRBJ1-5, with 7 bases identical to TRBD1. CDR3 length equals 14 residues. Germline V lookup: CDR1 MDHEN, CDR2 SYDVKM. V gave up 10 bases and J gave up 4 bases; unmatched junction bases: 10. CDR3 amino acids: CATREGQANQPQHF. CDR3 coding DNA: TGTGCCACAAGAGAAGGACAGGCTAATCAGCCCCAGCATTTT.

This clone occurred a few times. The rearrangement joins TRBV2 to TRBJ1-5, with D possibly TRBD1 on 5 matching bases. CDR3 length: 17 residues. Trimming took off 7 bases at V and 2 bases at J, with 21 bases between the two ends. Germline CDR1 SNHLY, CDR2 FYNNEI. CDR3: CASTLRVVQGGNQPQHF. CDR3 sequence (DNA): TGTGCCAGCACCCTAAGGGTGGTTCAGGGTGGCAATCAGCCCCAGCATTTT.

The chain couples TRBV6-6 to TRBJ1-5; possible D gene TRBD1, 5 bases. This CDR3 is built from 13 residues. The V gene lost 7 bases and the J gene lost 2 bases, with 9 bases spanning the gap. The V gene's germline CDR1 is MNHNY and CDR2 SVGAGI (reference sequence). The DNA of the CDR3 is TGTGCCAGCATCGCGGGGGGCAATCAGCCCCAGCATTTT. It codes for CASIAGGNQPQHF.